Listed below are T cell receptor beta chains from one sample, sequenced in a study of T cells in Graves' hyperthyroidism and ophthalmopathy. One entry per CDR3 protein results from TCRdb running MiXCR on the multiplex PCR reads. The sample contains about 590,000 distinct CDR3 sequences, 11% to 15% of which appear only once. Sequencing was carried out using blood. These receptors came from a young woman with Graves' ophthalmopathy. The CDR3 runs from the conserved cysteine through the conserved F or W. Fields, in order: V gene, CDR3 length, clone size, D gene, J gene, CDR3 protein, CDR3 DNA. A D gene is named only where the DNA matches it firmly. Expanded clones get a size class; other rows say once, few or many, or leave the size out.

V gene: TRBV2; CDR3 length: 14; clone size: many; D gene: TRBD2; J gene: TRBJ2-3; CDR3 protein: CASRRLAGTDTQYF; CDR3 DNA: TGTGCCAGCAGACGGCTAGCGGGCACAGATACGCAGTATTTT
V gene: TRBV28; CDR3 length: 16; clone size: NA; D gene: TRBD2; J gene: TRBJ2-6; CDR3 protein: CAAGTSGGSGANVLTF; CDR3 DNA: TGTGCCGCAGGGACTAGCGGCGGGTCTGGGGCCAACGTCCTGACTTTC
V gene: TRBV19; CDR3 length: 16; clone size: few; D gene: TRBD2; J gene: TRBJ2-3; CDR3 protein: CASSRNRGGKADTQYF; CDR3 DNA: TGTGCCAGTAGTCGCAACCGCGGGGGGAAGGCGGATACGCAGTATTTT
V gene: TRBV5-6; CDR3 length: 18; clone size: few; D gene: TRBD1; J gene: TRBJ2-1; CDR3 protein: CASSFQGVGRSPYNEQFF; CDR3 DNA: TGTGCCAGCAGCTTCCAGGGGGTGGGGCGGAGTCCTTACAATGAGCAGTTCTTC
V gene: TRBV12-3/TRBV12-4; CDR3 length: 15; clone size: many; D gene: NA; J gene: TRBJ2-3; CDR3 protein: CASSRSGSASDTQYF; CDR3 DNA: TGTGCCAGCAGCCGTAGCGGATCCGCCTCGGATACGCAGTATTTT
V gene: TRBV6-2/TRBV6-3; CDR3 length: 11; clone size: few; D gene: NA; J gene: TRBJ2-1; CDR3 protein: CATGQASPWFF; CDR3 DNA: TGTGCCACTGGTCAAGCTAGCCCATGGTTCTTC
V gene: TRBV3-1; CDR3 length: 16; clone size: many; D gene: TRBD2; J gene: TRBJ2-2; CDR3 protein: CASSRMTSGPTGELFF; CDR3 DNA: TGTGCCAGCAGCCGGATGACTAGCGGACCTACCGGGGAGCTGTTTTTT
V gene: TRBV12-3/TRBV12-4; CDR3 length: 13; clone size: many; D gene: NA; J gene: TRBJ2-7; CDR3 protein: CASSPGGNYEQYF; CDR3 DNA: TGTGCCAGCAGTCCAGGCGGGAATTACGAGCAGTACTTC
V gene: TRBV9; CDR3 length: 16; clone size: few; D gene: NA; J gene: TRBJ2-5; CDR3 protein: CASSNDPGGGGETQYF; CDR3 DNA: TGTGCCAGCAGTAACGACCCAGGGGGCGGGGGAGAGACCCAGTACTTC
V gene: TRBV6-1; CDR3 length: 13; clone size: many; D gene: NA; J gene: TRBJ2-7; CDR3 protein: CASGSGNSYEQYF; CDR3 DNA: TGTGCCAGCGGTAGCGGAAACTCCTACGAGCAGTACTTC
V gene: TRBV3-1; CDR3 length: 14; clone size: many; D gene: NA; J gene: TRBJ2-5; CDR3 protein: CASSPWSGQETQYF; CDR3 DNA: TGTGCCAGCAGCCCCTGGAGCGGCCAAGAGACCCAGTACTTC
V gene: TRBV5-6; CDR3 length: 15; clone size: NA; D gene: NA; J gene: TRBJ1-1; CDR3 protein: CASSPSGKAYSEAFF; CDR3 DNA: TGTGCCAGCAGCCCCTCCGGCAAGGCCTATTCTGAAGCTTTCTTT
V gene: TRBV7-2; CDR3 length: 16; clone size: many; D gene: NA; J gene: TRBJ1-3; CDR3 protein: CASSLVGGETGNTIYF; CDR3 DNA: TGTGCCAGCAGCTTAGTGGGCGGGGAGACTGGAAACACCATATATTTT
V gene: TRBV6-1; CDR3 length: 16; clone size: many; D gene: NA; J gene: TRBJ1-3; CDR3 protein: CASSTGPGSSGNTIYF; CDR3 DNA: TGTGCCAGCAGCACGGGGCCCGGTAGCTCTGGAAACACCATATATTTT
V gene: TRBV6-1; CDR3 length: 15; clone size: NA; D gene: NA; J gene: TRBJ1-2; CDR3 protein: CASSPLVGEDYGYTF; CDR3 DNA: TGTGCCAGCAGTCCCCTGGTAGGGGAAGACTATGGCTACACCTTC
V gene: TRBV6-1; CDR3 length: 16; clone size: few; D gene: NA; J gene: TRBJ1-5; CDR3 protein: CASSERAGPRLEPQHF; CDR3 DNA: TGTGCCAGCAGTGAACGGGCGGGGCCCCGGCTGGAGCCCCAGCATTTT
V gene: TRBV2; CDR3 length: 16; clone size: many; D gene: TRBD1; J gene: TRBJ1-5; CDR3 protein: CASSDIGGEGNQPQHF; CDR3 DNA: TGTGCCAGCAGTGATATAGGGGGCGAGGGCAATCAGCCCCAGCATTTT
V gene: TRBV19; CDR3 length: 13; clone size: few; D gene: NA; J gene: TRBJ1-5; CDR3 protein: CASRNPGTQPQHF; CDR3 DNA: TGTGCCAGTCGTAATCCGGGGACCCAGCCCCAGCATTTT
V gene: TRBV11-3; CDR3 length: 13; clone size: many; D gene: NA; J gene: TRBJ2-7; CDR3 protein: CASSFSSGYEQYF; CDR3 DNA: TGTGCCAGCAGCTTTTCTTCCGGCTACGAGCAGTACTTC
V gene: TRBV7-8; CDR3 length: 16; clone size: many; D gene: TRBD1; J gene: TRBJ2-1; CDR3 protein: CASRLLAGQAFNEQFF; CDR3 DNA: TGTGCCAGCAGGCTTCTCGCTGGACAGGCTTTCAATGAGCAGTTCTTC
V gene: TRBV12-3/TRBV12-4; CDR3 length: 14; clone size: many; D gene: TRBD2; J gene: TRBJ2-7; CDR3 protein: CASSPGGGAYEQYF; CDR3 DNA: TGTGCCAGCAGTCCCGGTGGGGGGGCCTACGAGCAGTACTTC
V gene: TRBV7-8; CDR3 length: 15; clone size: many; D gene: TRBD1; J gene: TRBJ2-7; CDR3 protein: CASSYGWTGAYEQYF; CDR3 DNA: TGTGCCAGCAGTTATGGCTGGACAGGCGCCTACGAGCAGTACTTC
V gene: TRBV11-2; CDR3 length: 16; clone size: medium-sized; D gene: NA; J gene: TRBJ2-3; CDR3 protein: CASSPDRISSTDTQYF; CDR3 DNA: TGTGCCAGCAGCCCGGACCGTATCTCTAGCACAGATACGCAGTATTTT
V gene: TRBV12-3/TRBV12-4; CDR3 length: 15; clone size: many; D gene: TRBD1; J gene: TRBJ1-5; CDR3 protein: CASSSRQGGNQPQHF; CDR3 DNA: TGTGCCAGCAGCTCTCGACAGGGGGGCAATCAGCCCCAGCATTTT
V gene: TRBV24-1; CDR3 length: 14; clone size: many; D gene: NA; J gene: TRBJ2-2; CDR3 protein: CATSDLTPAGELFF; CDR3 DNA: TGTGCCACCAGTGACCTTACGCCTGCCGGGGAGCTGTTTTTT
V gene: TRBV20-1; CDR3 length: 14; clone size: NA; D gene: TRBD2; J gene: TRBJ2-1; CDR3 protein: CSARTSGSLNEQFF; CDR3 DNA: TGCAGTGCTAGGACTAGCGGGAGCCTCAATGAGCAGTTCTTC
V gene: TRBV5-5; CDR3 length: 19; clone size: few; D gene: NA; J gene: TRBJ2-5; CDR3 protein: CASSFGLGARGALQETQYF; CDR3 DNA: TGTGCCAGCAGCTTTGGTTTGGGAGCACGGGGCGCATTACAAGAGACCCAGTACTTC
V gene: TRBV9; CDR3 length: 17; clone size: NA; D gene: TRBD2; J gene: TRBJ2-5; CDR3 protein: CASSGRWTSRGQETQYF; CDR3 DNA: TGTGCCAGCAGCGGTAGATGGACTAGCCGGGGCCAAGAGACCCAGTACTTC
V gene: TRBV20-1; CDR3 length: 12; clone size: many; D gene: NA; J gene: TRBJ2-1; CDR3 protein: CSATEDRYEQFF; CDR3 DNA: TGCAGTGCTACCGAGGACCGTTATGAGCAGTTCTTC
V gene: TRBV19; CDR3 length: 15; clone size: NA; D gene: TRBD1; J gene: TRBJ2-5; CDR3 protein: CASSVDRGGQETQYF; CDR3 DNA: TGTGCCAGTAGTGTCGACAGGGGAGGCCAAGAGACCCAGTACTTC
V gene: TRBV27; CDR3 length: 13; clone size: many; D gene: NA; J gene: TRBJ2-7; CDR3 protein: CASSPEGSYEQYF; CDR3 DNA: TGTGCCAGCAGTCCCGAGGGATCCTACGAGCAGTACTTC
V gene: TRBV19; CDR3 length: 15; clone size: few; D gene: NA; J gene: TRBJ1-2; CDR3 protein: CASRPGTASNYGYTF; CDR3 DNA: TGTGCCAGTAGGCCGGGGACTGCTTCTAACTATGGCTACACCTTC
V gene: TRBV29-1; CDR3 length: 20; clone size: NA; D gene: TRBD2; J gene: TRBJ2-3; CDR3 protein: CSVEDQVGRTPPLAGDTQYF; CDR3 DNA: TGCAGCGTTGAAGATCAGGTGGGGCGGACTCCACCATTAGCGGGCGATACGCAGTATTTT
V gene: TRBV20-1; CDR3 length: 15; clone size: NA; D gene: TRBD1; J gene: TRBJ1-5; CDR3 protein: CSASRQGIGNQPQHF; CDR3 DNA: TGCAGTGCTAGCCGACAGGGGATTGGCAATCAGCCCCAGCATTTT
V gene: TRBV6-5; CDR3 length: 17; clone size: many; D gene: NA; J gene: TRBJ2-7; CDR3 protein: CASSYSIIGAITYEQYF; CDR3 DNA: TGTGCCAGCAGTTACTCGATCATAGGGGCGATAACCTACGAGCAGTACTTC
V gene: TRBV12-3/TRBV12-4; CDR3 length: 15; clone size: NA; D gene: TRBD1; J gene: TRBJ2-7; CDR3 protein: CASSLVLDRGYEQYF; CDR3 DNA: TGTGCCAGCAGTTTAGTTCTGGACAGGGGGTACGAGCAGTACTTC